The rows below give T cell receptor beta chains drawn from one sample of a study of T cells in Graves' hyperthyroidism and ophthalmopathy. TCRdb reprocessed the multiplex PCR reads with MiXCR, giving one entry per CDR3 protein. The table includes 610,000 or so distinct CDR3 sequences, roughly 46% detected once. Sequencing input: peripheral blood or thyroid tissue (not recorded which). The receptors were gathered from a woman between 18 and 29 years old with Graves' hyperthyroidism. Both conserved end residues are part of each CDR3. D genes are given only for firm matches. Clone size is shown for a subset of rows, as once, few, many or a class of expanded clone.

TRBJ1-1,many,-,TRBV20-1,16,CSASDPGRRKDTEAFF,TGCAGTGCTTCCGACCCAGGGAGGCGTAAAGACACTGAAGCTTTCTTT
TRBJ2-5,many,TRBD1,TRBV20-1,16,CSARDIQGPYQETQYF,TGCAGTGCTAGAGATATACAGGGGCCGTACCAAGAGACCCAGTACTTC
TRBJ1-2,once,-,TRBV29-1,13,CSVEPSGIYGYTF,TGCAGCGTTGAGCCTAGCGGGATCTATGGCTACACCTTC
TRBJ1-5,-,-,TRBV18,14,CASSPDRVNQPQHF,TGTGCCAGCTCACCCGACAGAGTAAATCAGCCCCAGCATTTT
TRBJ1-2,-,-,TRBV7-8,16,CASSSLVGDTTYGYTF,TGTGCCAGCAGCTCCCTGGTGGGGGACACCACCTATGGCTACACCTTC
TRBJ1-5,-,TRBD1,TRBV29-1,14,CSVRQGDGNQPQHF,TGCAGCGTTAGACAGGGAGATGGCAATCAGCCCCAGCATTTT
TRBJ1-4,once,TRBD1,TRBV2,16,CASRPGQGISNEKLFF,TGTGCCAGCAGGCCGGGACAGGGTATCAGTAATGAAAAACTGTTTTTT
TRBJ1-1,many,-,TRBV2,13,CASGQQGNTEAFF,TGTGCCAGCGGTCAACAGGGAAACACTGAAGCTTTCTTT
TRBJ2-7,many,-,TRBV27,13,CASSSDSGYEQYF,TGTGCCAGCAGTTCCGACTCGGGCTACGAGCAGTACTTC
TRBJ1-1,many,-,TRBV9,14,CASSVVSGRGEAFF,TGTGCCAGCAGCGTAGTTTCAGGGAGGGGTGAAGCTTTCTTT
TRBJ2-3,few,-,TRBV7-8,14,CASSSLGLTDTQYF,TGTGCCAGCAGCTCCCTCGGACTCACAGATACGCAGTATTTT
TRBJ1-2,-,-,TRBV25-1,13,CASSAPRTDGYTF,TGTGCCAGCAGTGCTCCTCGGACAGATGGCTACACCTTC
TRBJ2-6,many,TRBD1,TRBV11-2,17,CASSSGTGFFGANVLTF,TGTGCCAGCAGCTCCGGGACAGGGTTCTTTGGGGCCAACGTCCTGACTTTC
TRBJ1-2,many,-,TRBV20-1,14,CSAREINQGYGYTF,TGCAGTGCTAGAGAGATCAACCAGGGCTATGGCTACACCTTC
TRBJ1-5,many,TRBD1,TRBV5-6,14,CASSGPTGREPQHF,TGTGCCAGCAGCGGACCGACAGGGCGGGAGCCCCAGCATTTT
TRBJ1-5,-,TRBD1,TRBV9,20,CASSPEGRGGMIGGNQPQHF,TGTGCCAGCAGCCCAGAGGGGAGAGGGGGCATGATCGGGGGCAATCAGCCCCAGCATTTT
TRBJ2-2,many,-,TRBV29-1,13,CSTTPYHTGELFF,TGCAGCACCACACCATATCACACCGGGGAGCTGTTTTTT
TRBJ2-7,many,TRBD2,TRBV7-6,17,CASSQGLAGGLKQEQYF,TGTGCCAGCAGCCAGGGACTAGCGGGAGGTCTTAAGCAGGAGCAGTACTTC
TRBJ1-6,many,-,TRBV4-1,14,CASSQVAVLAPLHF,TGCGCCAGCAGCCAAGTTGCGGTTTTGGCACCCCTCCACTTT
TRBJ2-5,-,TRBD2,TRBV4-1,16,CASSQDPSGSGETQYF,TGCGCCAGCAGCCAAGATCCTAGCGGGAGTGGAGAGACCCAGTACTTC
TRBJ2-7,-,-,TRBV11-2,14,CASSLEGKDYEQYF,TGTGCCAGCAGCTTAGAAGGGAAGGACTACGAGCAGTACTTC
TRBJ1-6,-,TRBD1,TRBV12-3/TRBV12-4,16,CASSPRTGPSSSPLHF,TGTGCCAGCAGTCCTCGGACAGGGCCGTCGAGTTCACCCCTCCACTTT
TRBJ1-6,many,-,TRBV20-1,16,CSASSGARTYNSPLHF,TGCAGTGCTAGCTCCGGGGCGCGGACCTATAATTCACCCCTCCACTTT
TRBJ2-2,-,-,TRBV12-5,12,CASGQNTEELFF,TGTGCTAGTGGACAGAACACCGAGGAGCTGTTTTTT
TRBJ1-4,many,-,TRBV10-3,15,CAISESNAQNEKLFF,TGTGCCATCAGTGAGTCGAACGCTCAAAATGAAAAACTGTTTTTT
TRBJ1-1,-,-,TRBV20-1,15,CSARDFGQMNTEAFF,TGCAGTGCTAGAGATTTTGGACAGATGAACACTGAAGCTTTCTTT
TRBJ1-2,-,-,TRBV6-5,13,CASSYTGFYGYTF,TGTGCCAGCAGTTACACAGGGTTCTATGGCTACACCTTC
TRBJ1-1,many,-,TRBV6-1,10,CASTGFEAFF,TGTGCCAGCACTGGATTTGAAGCTTTCTTT
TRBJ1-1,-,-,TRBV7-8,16,CASSLVPGTSSTEAFF,TGTGCCAGCAGCTTAGTACCGGGCACGAGCTCCACTGAAGCTTTCTTT
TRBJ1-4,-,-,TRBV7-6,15,CASSLTTAYNEKLFF,TGTGCCAGCAGCTTAACGACTGCCTACAATGAAAAACTGTTTTTT
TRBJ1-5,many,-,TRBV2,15,CASSDLGGSYQPQHF,TGTGCCAGCAGTGACCTCGGAGGTTCTTATCAGCCCCAGCATTTT
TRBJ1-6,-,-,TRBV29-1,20,CSVEGGIAGEAYEQGSPLHF,TGCAGCGTTGAGGGGGGGATAGCGGGAGAGGCCTACGAGCAAGGTTCACCCCTCCACTTT
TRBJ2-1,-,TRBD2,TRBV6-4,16,CASSDLAGGTYNEQFF,TGTGCCAGCAGTGACTTAGCGGGAGGTACCTACAATGAGCAGTTCTTC
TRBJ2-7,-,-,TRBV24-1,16,CATSDPGQGGGGEQYF,TGTGCCACCAGTGACCCTGGACAGGGCGGCGGGGGCGAGCAGTACTTC
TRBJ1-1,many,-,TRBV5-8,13,CASSLRTHTEAFF,TGTGCCAGCAGCTTGAGGACGCACACTGAAGCTTTCTTT
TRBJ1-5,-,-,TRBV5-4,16,CASSLGSGGQDQPQHF,TGTGCCAGCAGCTTGGGATCGGGGGGGCAGGATCAGCCCCAGCATTTT
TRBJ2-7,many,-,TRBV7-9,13,CASSLAQGSEQYF,TGTGCCAGCAGCTTAGCACAGGGTAGCGAGCAGTACTTC
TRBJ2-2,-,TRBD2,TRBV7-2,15,CASSSLAGGGGELFF,TGTGCCAGCAGCTCCCTAGCCGGGGGGGGCGGGGAGCTGTTTTTT
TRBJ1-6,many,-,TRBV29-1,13,CSVAYSLNSPLHF,TGCAGCGTTGCTTACAGCCTGAATTCACCCCTCCACTTT
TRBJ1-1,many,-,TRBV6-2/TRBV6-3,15,CASSDGTGSHTEAFF,TGTGCCAGCAGCGATGGCACAGGGAGCCACACTGAAGCTTTCTTT
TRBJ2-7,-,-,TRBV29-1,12,CSVRGHIYEQYF,TGCAGCGTTAGGGGCCATATCTACGAGCAGTACTTC
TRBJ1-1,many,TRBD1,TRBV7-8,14,CASSLEGAGTEAFF,TGTGCCAGCAGCTTGGAGGGGGCAGGGACTGAAGCTTTCTTT
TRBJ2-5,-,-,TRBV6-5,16,CASKSRRVSRVGTQYF,TGTGCCAGCAAATCTAGACGGGTGTCGAGGGTAGGGACCCAGTACTTC
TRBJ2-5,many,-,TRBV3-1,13,CASSQVNQETQYF,TGTGCCAGCAGCCAAGTTAACCAAGAGACCCAGTACTTC
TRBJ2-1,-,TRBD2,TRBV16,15,CASSQYLAGDNEQFF,TGTGCCAGCAGCCAATACCTAGCGGGAGACAATGAGCAGTTCTTC
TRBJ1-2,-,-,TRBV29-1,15,CSVEMLGPTNYGYTF,TGCAGCGTTGAAATGTTGGGGCCAACGAACTATGGCTACACCTTC
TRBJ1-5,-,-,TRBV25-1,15,CASQDRGNSNQPQHF,TGTGCCAGCCAAGATCGAGGGAATAGCAATCAGCCCCAGCATTTT
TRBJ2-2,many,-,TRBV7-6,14,CASSPASNTGELFF,TGTGCCAGCAGCCCCGCATCGAACACCGGGGAGCTGTTTTTT
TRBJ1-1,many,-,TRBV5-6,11,CASSTNTEAFF,TGTGCCAGTAGTACTAACACTGAAGCTTTCTTT
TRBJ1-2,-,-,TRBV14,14,CASSQEGTDYGYTF,TGTGCCAGCAGCCAAGAGGGGACGGATTATGGCTACACCTTC
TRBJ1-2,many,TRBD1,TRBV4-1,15,CASSQEGRGDGGYTF,TGCGCCAGCAGCCAAGAGGGCAGGGGGGATGGTGGCTACACCTTC
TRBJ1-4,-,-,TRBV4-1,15,CASSQVSERYEKLFF,TGCGCCAGCAGCCAAGTATCGGAGCGGTATGAAAAACTGTTTTTT
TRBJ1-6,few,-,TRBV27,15,CASSLWGSYNSPLHF,TGTGCCAGCAGTTTATGGGGGTCGTATAATTCACCCCTCCACTTT
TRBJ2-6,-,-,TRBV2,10,CASSFPSLTF,TGTGCCAGCAGTTTTCCGAGCCTGACTTTC
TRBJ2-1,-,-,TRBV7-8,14,CASSLTPGTDEQFF,TGTGCCAGCAGCTTAACTCCCGGGACGGATGAGCAGTTCTTC
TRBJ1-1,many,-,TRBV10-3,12,CAISSMGDEAFF,TGTGCCATCAGCTCAATGGGGGATGAAGCTTTCTTT
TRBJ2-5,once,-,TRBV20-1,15,CSARDRGISRETQYF,TGCAGTGCTAGAGATCGGGGAATTTCCCGAGAGACCCAGTACTTC